The 7 T cell receptor beta chains reported below all come from one sample, sequenced in a study of cytomegalovirus exposure and HLA in healthy donors. The PCR was carried out with 60 Vbeta primers and 13 Jbeta primers. Using immunoSEQ multiplex PCR, the repertoire was profiled, and TCRdb retains in-frame clones only, with some absent. The data contain just over 200,000 clones, around 83% of them singletons. Sequencing was done on a sample of PBMCs. The receptors were gathered from a woman aged 40 to 55 in good health and CMV-seronegative.

The chain recombines TRBV2 with TRBJ1-5; 7 nucleotides agree with TRBD1. The V segment lost 6 bases and the J segment 1 base; nucleotides outside the gene matches: 3. CDR3 size: 14 residues. Germline values: CDR1 SNHLY, CDR2 FYNNEI. CDR3 nucleotide sequence: TGTGCCAGCAGGCCACAGGGGAGCAATCAGCCCCAGCATTTT. It is translated as CASRPQGSNQPQHF.

The rearrangement links TRBV18 to TRBJ2-1, with 8 bases lining up with TRBD2. In germline, CDR1 is KGHSH, CDR2 LQKENI. CDR3 length: 13 amino acids. The J segment lost 7 bases and the V segment lost 6 bases, leaving 5 bases of the junction unmatched. The CDR3 nucleotides are TGTGCCAGCTCCCTCGGGAGGGTGAATGAGCAGTTCTTC. Translated: CASSLGRVNEQFF.

The V gene is TRBV2, the J gene TRBJ2-1; 8 bases map to TRBD2. Per germline, CDR1 SNHLY and CDR2 FYNNEI. The CDR3 totals 14 residues. V shed 7 bases and J 4 bases; nucleotides not matched to a gene: 6. The CDR3 DNA is TGTGCCAGCAAAACGGGAGGGTCTTACAATGAGCAGTTCTTC. Translated, it gives CASKTGGSYNEQFF.

V is TRBV5-1 and J is TRBJ2-3, with D perhaps matching TRBD2 (6 bases). The CDR3 is 15 residues long. V lost 5 bases and J 1 base, leaving 14 bases between the germline ends. The germline V gene has CDR1 SGHRS and CDR2 YFSETQ. The CDR3 sequence: CASSFGTFRTDTQYF. CDR3 DNA sequence: TGCGCCAGCAGTTTCGGGACTTTTCGCACAGATACGCAGTATTTT.

V usage is TRBV10-3 and J usage is TRBJ1-1; D is possibly TRBD1 (5 bases). CDR1 is ENHRY and CDR2 is SYGVKD in the germline V gene. There are 12 residues in the CDR3. V lost 6 bases to trimming and J lost 1 base, with 6 bases between them. The CDR3 is CAIRGGNTEAFF. CDR3 DNA: TGTGCCATCAGGGGGGGGAACACTGAAGCTTTCTTT.

This clone was seen only once. The CDR3 DNA is TGTGCCTCACGGACTAGCTACAATGAGCAGTTCTTC. It yields the protein CASRTSYNEQFF. The V call is TRBV30, the J call TRBJ2-1, with 7 positions matching TRBD2. This CDR3 is 12 amino acids long. Germline-derived CDR1 and CDR2 are GTSNPN and SVGIG (reference sequence). J gave up 3 bases and V 7 bases, and 3 bases lay outside the gene matches.

The V gene is TRBV11-2, the J gene TRBJ2-6, with D maybe TRBD1 (6 bases). The CDR3 length is 18 residues. Germline V CDR1 and CDR2: SGHAT, FQNNGV. The ends were cut back, 3 bases at V and 2 bases at J, with 17 bases in the middle. CDR3 sequence reads: CASSFGQGLTAGANVLTF. The CDR3, as DNA: TGTGCCAGCAGCTTCGGGCAGGGGTTAACCGCTGGGGCCAACGTCCTGACTTTC.